Sequencing of this T cell receptor beta chain was carried out in a study of a mutant IDH1 vaccine in newly diagnosed glioma. About the study: Vaccinations, eight in total, occurred in weeks 1, 3, 5, 7, 11, 15, 19, 23. Onset of vaccination occurred 4-6 weeks following radiotherapy alone, or with temozolomide cycles. Mean patient age was about 40 years; approximately 60% were male and about 40% female. Patients were pretreated with radiotherapy, temozolomide, or both, mostly both.

This CDR3 spans 15 amino acids. After removal of 6 bases from V and 5 bases from J, the junction contained 8 bases not matched to a gene. Germline V CDR1 and CDR2: LNHDA, SQIVND (reference sequence). About this clone itself: Its antigen remains unknown.

Assay used: immunoSEQ multiplex PCR; TCRdb lists only in-frame clones, some missing. The table includes about 65,000 clones, roughly 81% detected once. Specified time point: week 23, last vaccination. Vaccine doses each comprised 300 ug of mutant IDH1 20-mer peptide, with topical imiquimod. V and J are TRBV19 and TRBJ2-1; 9 bases map to TRBD2. This sequence originates from a young man with glioma. Specimen: PBMCs, collected from a glioma patient whose treatment included an IDH1 peptide vaccine. In DNA form, the CDR3 reads TGTGCCAGTAGGAGAAGCGGGGGGATCGACAATGAGCAGTTCTTC. Encoded protein: CASRRSGGIDNEQFF.